These 32 T cell receptor beta chains were all obtained from the same sample, sequenced in a study of cytomegalovirus exposure and HLA in healthy donors. Primers for the PCR totalled 60 Vbeta and 13 Jbeta. Assay used: immunoSEQ multiplex PCR; TCRdb lists only in-frame clones, some missing. This repertoire includes tens of thousands of clones. Sequencing used PBMCs. Source of these receptors: a woman between 25 and 40 years old in good health and CMV-seropositive.

The rearrangement links TRBV30 to TRBJ2-3; D possibly corresponds to TRBD2 (7 bases). Germline CDR1 and CDR2: GTSNPN and SVGIG (reference sequence). The CDR3 is made up of 17 amino acids. V was trimmed by 2 bases and J by 0 bases, leaving 18 bases between them. CDR3 in amino acids: CAWSRGTWGGSTDTQYF. The CDR3 DNA reads as TGTGCCTGGAGTAGGGGGACATGGGGGGGAAGCACAGATACGCAGTATTTT.

The CDR3 spells CASSLGTGIDYGYTF. In nucleotides, the CDR3 is TGCGCCAGCAGCTTGGGGACAGGGATTGACTATGGCTACACCTTC. This rearrangement joins TRBV5-1 to TRBJ1-2; TRBD1 aligns across 8 bases. Germline V gene data show CDR1 as SGHRS and CDR2 as YFSETQ. Losses at the gene ends were 0 bases for V and 3 bases for J; bases not matched to a gene: 4. The CDR3 length is 15 residues.

The rearrangement joins TRBV11-2 to TRBJ2-4; 7 positions match TRBD2. The CDR3 loop spans 13 amino acids. V trimming: 2 bases; J trimming: 16 bases; junction bases outside the gene matches: 11. Germline assignment: CDR1 SGHAT and CDR2 FQNNGV. The CDR3 DNA reads as TGTGCCAGCAGCTTATGGGAGGGCGTTCTCGTCTACTTC. Its translation is CASSLWEGVLVYF. The full variable domain, in which reference TRBV11-2 and TRBJ2-4 provide the parts outside the CDR3, is EAGVAQSPRYKIIEKRQSVAFWCNPISGHATLYWYQQILGQGPKLLIQFQNNGVVDDSQLPKDRFSAERLKGVDSTLKIQPAKLEDSAVYLCASSLWEGVLVYFGAGTRLSVL.

The V and J genes are TRBV4-1 and TRBJ1-3; D is perhaps TRBD1 (5 bases). Trimming removed 2 bases at V and 6 bases at J, with 8 bases between. Looked up from germline, CDR1 is MGHRA and CDR2 is YSYEKL. The CDR3 extends over 13 amino acids. CDR3 in amino acids: CASSQTRENTIYF. CDR3 in DNA: TGCGCCAGCAGCCAAACCAGGGAAAACACCATATATTTT.

The J gene is TRBJ2-2, the V gene TRBV6-6; 10 bases fit TRBD2. Germline V gene data show CDR1 as MNHNY and CDR2 as SVGAGI (reference sequence). The CDR3 extends over 16 amino acids. Germline trimming cut 4 bases from V and 3 bases from J; bases unmatched to any gene: 5. CDR3 protein: CASSSGTSVDTGELFF. CDR3 sequence (DNA): TGTGCCAGCAGTTCCGGGACTAGCGTAGACACCGGGGAGCTGTTTTTT.

The rearrangement uses TRBV29-1 and TRBJ2-5, with 15 bases aligning to TRBD2. Germline assignment: CDR1 SQVTM and CDR2 ANQGSEA. With V trimmed by 8 bases and J by 3 bases, 16 bases remained unmatched. This CDR3 contains 18 residues. This CDR3 is CSRTGLAGGYLPKETQYF. In DNA, the CDR3 is TGCAGCAGAACGGGACTAGCGGGGGGATATTTACCGAAAGAGACCCAGTACTTC.

V and J are TRBV2 and TRBJ2-5; D ambiguous. V was trimmed by 6 bases and J by 3 bases, leaving 8 bases between them. CDR3 size: 12 residues. CDR1 and CDR2 from the germline V gene are SNHLY and FYNNEI. The CDR3 protein is CASSYSKETQYF. The CDR3 DNA reads as TGTGCCAGCAGCTACAGCAAAGAGACCCAGTACTTC.

The V and J genes are TRBV5-6 and TRBJ2-1; 10 positions agree with TRBD2. Germline loops: CDR1 SGHDT, CDR2 YYEEEE. V trimming: 1 base; J trimming: 0 bases; junction bases outside the gene matches: 4. There are 17 residues in the CDR3. The CDR3 sequence is CASSLFSGGTSYNEQFF. The CDR3 DNA reads as TGTGCCAGCAGCTTGTTTAGCGGGGGGACCTCCTACAATGAGCAGTTCTTC.

J is TRBJ1-1 and V is TRBV7-9, with D possibly TRBD1 on 5 matching bases. The V gene's germline CDR1 is SEHNR and CDR2 FQNEAQ (reference sequence). Trimming cost V 1 base and J 4 bases, with 7 bases left between them. This CDR3 has 13 residues. The CDR3: CASSLGGATEAFF. The CDR3 coding sequence is TGTGCCAGCAGCTTAGGTGGGGCCACTGAAGCTTTCTTT. The variable domain in full, with the rest retrieved from reference TRBV7-9 and TRBJ1-1, is DTGVSQNPRHKITKRGQNVTFRCDPISEHNRLYWYRQTLGQGPEFLTYFQNEAQLEKSRLLSDRFSAERPKGSFSTLEIQRTEQGDSAMYLCASSLGGATEAFFGQGTRLTVV.

The rearrangement uses TRBV18 and TRBJ2-7; maybe TRBD2 (6 bases). The germline V and J ends were trimmed by 5 bases and 6 bases, with 20 bases remaining between them. The CDR3 totals 15 residues. The V gene's germline CDR1 is KGHSH and CDR2 LQKENI. Written as DNA, the CDR3 is TGTGCCAGCTCAAGCCGGGACTTCGAGGCCCCCGAGCAGTACTTC. Protein: CASSSRDFEAPEQYF.

As concerns this clone: One end of the junction varies from germline; a read error may be responsible. This chain uses TRBV6-5 with TRBJ1-1; weak D call: TRBD1 (6 bases). The germline V gene encodes CDR1 MNHEY and CDR2 SVGAGI. The length of the CDR3 is 13 residues. The CDR3 sequence is CASSVQGWAEDFF. The DNA for the CDR3 is TGTGCCAGCAGTGTACAGGGTTGGGCTGAAGATTTCTTT.

The genes are TRBV6-1 and TRBJ2-3, with 9 bases that match TRBD1. Germline V gene sequence: CDR1 MNHNS, CDR2 SASEGT. The CDR3 spans 16 residues. The V gene end was trimmed by 2 bases and the J gene end by 1 base; junction bases not matched to a gene: 4. In DNA, the CDR3 is TGTGCCAGCAGTGAATACAGGGGGCGCGGCACAGATACGCAGTATTTT. Its protein product is CASSEYRGRGTDTQYF.

This chain links TRBV5-1 with TRBJ1-2; 9 bases match TRBD1. J was trimmed by 5 bases and V by 3 bases; bases with no gene match: 2. The germline V gene encodes CDR1 SGHRS and CDR2 YFSETQ. This CDR3 spans 13 amino acids. The chain's CDR3 is CASSSDRGYGYTF. For the CDR3, the DNA is TGCGCCAGCAGCTCGGACAGGGGATATGGCTACACCTTC.

CDR3 amino acids: CACSEDRGANQPQHF. In nucleotides, the CDR3 is TGTGCCTGCTCCGAAGACAGGGGCGCTAATCAGCCCCAGCATTTT. The chain is built from TRBV30 and TRBJ1-5, with TRBD1 matching over 8 bases. CDR1 is GTSNPN, CDR2 SVGIG, per germline (reference sequence). With V trimmed by 6 bases and J by 4 bases, 11 bases remained unmatched. The CDR3 runs 15 residues.

With respect to this clone: Compared with germline, one end of the junction differs, possibly owing to a read error. This chain links TRBV29-1 with TRBJ2-1; D is unresolved. CDR3 length: 13 amino acids. CDR1 and CDR2 from the germline V gene are SQVTM and ANQGSEA. The CDR3 DNA is TGCAGCGTTGAGAGCGTCTCCGACAATGAGCAGTTCTTC. Its translation is CSVESVSDNEQFF.

The CDR3 is CASSGTSGRAGEQFF. CDR3 coding DNA: TGCGCCAGCAGTGGAACTAGCGGGAGGGCCGGTGAGCAGTTCTTC. This sequence joins TRBV10-1 and TRBJ2-1; 13 bases align to TRBD2. Looked up from germline, CDR1 is WNHNN and CDR2 is SYGVQD (reference sequence). Trimming removed 4 bases from V and 9 bases from J; junction bases left unmatched: 6. There are 15 residues in the CDR3.

This chain links TRBV2 with TRBJ1-5; D possibly corresponds to TRBD1 (6 bases). V gave up 7 bases and J gave up 3 bases, with 7 bases separating them. Germline CDR1 reads SNHLY; CDR2 reads FYNNEI. The CDR3 extends over 12 amino acids. CDR3 loop: CASNRVNQPQHF. The DNA for the CDR3 is TGTGCCAGCAACAGGGTCAATCAGCCCCAGCATTTT.

As for this clone: In the same sample, other DNA sequences code for this CDR3. The rearrangement links TRBV6-4 to TRBJ2-1, with TRBD2 identical over 13 bases. Germline trimming cut 4 bases from V and 6 bases from J; bases unmatched to any gene: 0. The CDR3 runs 14 residues. Germline CDR1 and CDR2: MRHNA and SNTAGT. CDR3 sequence reads: CASSGLAGGNEQFF. The CDR3 DNA is TGTGCCAGCAGTGGACTAGCGGGAGGCAATGAGCAGTTCTTC.

The V and J genes are TRBV7-9 and TRBJ2-7; D is possibly TRBD2 (6 bases). Germline assignment: CDR1 SEHNR and CDR2 FQNEAQ (reference sequence). The CDR3 spans 16 residues. V lost 1 base, J lost 5 bases, and 18 bases lay in between. This CDR3 is CASSLGLQGGGNEQYF. The CDR3 nucleotides read TGTGCCAGCAGCTTAGGACTCCAGGGTGGGGGGAACGAGCAGTACTTC.

The genes are TRBV2 and TRBJ2-7; 7 bases align to TRBD1. The CDR3 consists of 14 residues. The germline gives CDR1 SNHLY, CDR2 FYNNEI. The ends lost 6 bases at V and 6 bases at J; junction bases unmatched: 11. CDR3 in DNA: TGTGCCAGCAGGAACAGGGGTCTGATTGGCGAGCAGTACTTC. This encodes CASRNRGLIGEQYF. The whole variable domain, filled in from reference TRBV2 and TRBJ2-7, reads EPEVTQTPSHQVTQMGQEVILRCVPISNHLYFYWYRQILGQKVEFLVSFYNNEISEKSEIFDDQFSVERPDGSNFTLKIRSTKLEDSAMYFCASRNRGLIGEQYFGPGTRLTVT.

The J gene is TRBJ1-5, the V gene TRBV13, with D possibly TRBD1 on 6 matching bases. This CDR3 is 14 amino acids long. Trimming removed 5 bases at V and 7 bases at J, with 15 bases between. The germline V gene has CDR1 PRHDT and CDR2 FYEKMQ (reference sequence). The CDR3, as DNA: TGTGCCAGCAGCCCGGGACAAGCGGGGCAGCCCCAGCATTTT. It specifies CASSPGQAGQPQHF.

The V gene is TRBV5-8, the J gene TRBJ1-1; 10 bases agree with TRBD1. V lost 5 bases to trimming and J lost 0 bases; unmatched junction nucleotides: 7. This CDR3 is 16 amino acids long. The germline gives CDR1 SGHTS, CDR2 YDEGEE. DNA of the CDR3: TGTGCCAGCAGAACCGGGACAGGGGCGATGAACACTGAAGCTTTCTTT. Protein product: CASRTGTGAMNTEAFF.

The chain recombines TRBV6-4 with TRBJ1-1; weak D call: TRBD1 (5 bases). V lost 8 bases to trimming and J lost 4 bases, with 14 bases between them. CDR3 length: 13 residues. Germline V lookup: CDR1 MRHNA, CDR2 SNTAGT. This CDR3 is CASGRGEGTEAFF. Written as DNA, the CDR3 is TGTGCCAGCGGCCGGGGGGAAGGCACTGAAGCTTTCTTT.

The chain is built from TRBV29-1 and TRBJ1-5; D is undetermined. Per the germline V gene, CDR1 is SQVTM and CDR2 is ANQGSEA. The ends were cut back, 8 bases at V and 1 base at J, with 24 bases in the middle. The CDR3 extends over 17 amino acids. The CDR3 protein is CSRAQTLNLYSNQPQHF. The CDR3, as DNA: TGCAGCCGTGCCCAAACGTTGAACCTATACAGCAATCAGCCCCAGCATTTT. Looking up the rest from reference TRBV29-1 and TRBJ1-5 gives the full variable domain: SAVISQKPSRDICQRGTSLTIQCQVDSQVTMMFWYRQQPGQSLTLIATANQGSEATYESGFVIDKFPISRPNLTFSTLTVSNMSPEDSSIYLCSRAQTLNLYSNQPQHFGDGTRLSIL.

The chain joins TRBV29-1 to TRBJ2-5; 9 nucleotides align to TRBD1. Matching the DNA end better, TRBJ2-7 makes the J call doubtful. CDR3 size: 12 residues. Germline V lookup: CDR1 SQVTM, CDR2 ANQGSEA. The CDR3, as DNA: TGCAGCGGGGGACAGGGAAGGGGCGAGCAGTACTTC. Its protein is CSGGQGRGEQYF.

The chain employs TRBV30 and TRBJ1-5; D gene ambiguous. The CDR3 is 14 residues long. Trimming pared 1 base from V and 0 bases from J, leaving 7 bases between. Looked up from germline, CDR1 is GTSNPN and CDR2 is SVGIG (reference sequence). The CDR3 here is CAWSALASNQPQHF. The CDR3 nucleotides are TGTGCCTGGAGTGCTTTAGCTAGCAATCAGCCCCAGCATTTT.

This rearrangement joins TRBV5-1 to TRBJ2-5, with TRBD1 as a possible D gene (6 bases). Trimming cost V 4 bases and J 0 bases, with 13 bases left between them. The CDR3 is 15 amino acids. Germline loops: CDR1 SGHRS, CDR2 YFSETQ. CDR3 loop: CASSRMGQNQETQYF. Here the CDR3 DNA reads TGCGCCAGCAGCAGGATGGGACAAAACCAAGAGACCCAGTACTTC.

For this clone: One end of the junction fails to match germline, which may point to a read error. The rearrangement joins TRBV4-1 to TRBJ2-1, with TRBD2 matching over 13 bases. The CDR3 length is 18 residues. Germline V gene lookup returns CDR1 MGHRA and CDR2 YSYEKL. As DNA, the CDR3 is TGCGCCAGCAGCCCGGGACTAGCGGGGCGAAACTCCGACAATGAGCAGTTCTTC. Its translation is CASSPGLAGRNSDNEQFF.

The rearrangement uses TRBV6-1 and TRBJ2-7; D is unresolved. Looked up from germline, CDR1 is MNHNS and CDR2 is SASEGT. The CDR3 loop spans 14 amino acids. V was pared by 3 bases and J by 2 bases, with 11 bases between. The CDR3 nucleotides are TGTGCCAGCAGTGATGTGTACGGTCCCTACGAGCAGTACTTC. Translated, it gives CASSDVYGPYEQYF.

The chain is built from TRBV7-9 and TRBJ2-7; TRBD1 matches at 10 bases. Germline-derived CDR1 and CDR2 are SEHNR and FQNEAQ (reference sequence). The CDR3 totals 14 residues. V shed 5 bases and J 5 bases; nucleotides not matched to a gene: 6. CDR3 in amino acids: CASSPGQGKDEQYF. The CDR3 region has the DNA TGTGCCAGCAGCCCGGGACAGGGGAAGGACGAGCAGTACTTC.

The chain is built from TRBV4-2 and TRBJ2-7, with 10 nucleotides matching TRBD2. The CDR3 is made up of 15 amino acids. The trim removed 3 bases at V and 1 base at J, leaving 3 bases unmatched. Germline CDR1 LGHNA, CDR2 YNFKEQ. Here the CDR3 DNA reads TGTGCCAGCAGCCACGGAGCGGGAGGGTCCTACGAGCAGTACTTC. Protein: CASSHGAGGSYEQYF.

The rearrangement uses TRBV6-6 and TRBJ1-1; D may be TRBD1 (5 bases). The germline gives CDR1 MNHNY, CDR2 SVGAGI (reference sequence). The CDR3 spans 14 residues. The V gene lost 2 bases and the J gene lost 5 bases, with 12 bases spanning the gap. CDR3 loop: CASSYPKGFTEAFF. In nucleotides, the CDR3 is TGTGCCAGCAGTTACCCAAAGGGGTTTACTGAAGCTTTCTTT.